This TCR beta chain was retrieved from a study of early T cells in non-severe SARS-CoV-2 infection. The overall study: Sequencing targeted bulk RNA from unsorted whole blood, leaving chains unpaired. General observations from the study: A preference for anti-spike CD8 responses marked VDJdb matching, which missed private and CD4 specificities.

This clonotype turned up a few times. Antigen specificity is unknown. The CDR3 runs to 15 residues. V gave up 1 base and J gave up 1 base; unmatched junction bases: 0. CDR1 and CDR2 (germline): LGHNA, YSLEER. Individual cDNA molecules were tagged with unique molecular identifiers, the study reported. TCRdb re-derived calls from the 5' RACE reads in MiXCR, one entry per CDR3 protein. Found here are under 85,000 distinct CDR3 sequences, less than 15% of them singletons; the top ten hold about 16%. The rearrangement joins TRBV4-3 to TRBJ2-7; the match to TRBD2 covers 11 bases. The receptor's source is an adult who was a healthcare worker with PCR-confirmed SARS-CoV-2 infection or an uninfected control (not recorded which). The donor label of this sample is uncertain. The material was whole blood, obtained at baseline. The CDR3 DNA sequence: TGCGCCAGCAGCCAAGGACTAGCGGGGTCCTACGAGCAGTACTTC. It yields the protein CASSQGLAGSYEQYF.